Listed here are 22 T cell receptor beta chains from one sample, sequenced in a study of T cell responses to AZD1222 COVID-19 vaccine. Assay used: immunoSEQ multiplex PCR; TCRdb lists only in-frame clones, some missing. The sample has under 170,000 clones; over 75% are singletons. The sample was peripheral blood, taken 28 days after the second AZD1222 dose. All receptors derive from an adult who received the AZD1222 COVID-19 vaccine.

The CDR3 DNA follows: TGTGCCACACGGACAGGAAATAATTCACCCCTCCACTTT. Translating gives CATRTGNNSPLHF. The chain couples TRBV10-3 to TRBJ1-6, with 7 bases lining up with TRBD1. The germline V gene has CDR1 ENHRY and CDR2 SYGVKD. V shed 10 bases and J 5 bases; nucleotides not matched to a gene: 5. CDR3 length equals 13 residues.

The rearrangement links TRBV7-2 to TRBJ1-2, with 8 bases aligning to TRBD1. Looked up from germline, CDR1 is SGHTA and CDR2 is FQGNSA. The V and J ends lost 1 base and 8 bases, in that order; junction bases with no gene match: 9. This CDR3 comprises 15 residues. CDR3 bases: TGTGCCAGCAGCTTAGGGGACAGGCTCGGCGGGGGCTACACCTTC. Protein sequence: CASSLGDRLGGGYTF.

CDR3 residues: CASSLPGDYGYTF. DNA for the CDR3: TGCGCCAGCAGCCTGCCAGGGGACTATGGCTACACCTTC. The chain employs TRBV5-1 and TRBJ1-2, with TRBD1 as a possible D gene (6 bases). V lost 4 bases and J lost 3, with 10 bases in between. The CDR3 length is 13 residues. The germline V gene encodes CDR1 SGHRS and CDR2 YFSETQ.

The rearrangement links TRBV3-1 (or the pseudogene TRBV3-2) to TRBJ1-1, with unresolved D. The V gene lost 1 base and the J gene lost 2 bases, with 5 bases spanning the gap. This CDR3 spans 13 amino acids. CDR1 and CDR2 (germline): LGHDT, YNNKEL (reference sequence). The CDR3 DNA follows: TGTGCCAGCAGCCAAGCAGGCAACACTGAAGCTTTCTTT. Protein product: CASSQAGNTEAFF.

The rearrangement joins TRBV5-1 to TRBJ2-2; tentatively, D is TRBD1 (7 bases). The germline CDR1 and CDR2 sequences are SGHRS and YFSETQ. Trimming took 4 bases from V and 8 from J, leaving 21 bases between them. This CDR3 spans 16 amino acids. The CDR3 sequence is CASSPRTGGVVGELFF. For the CDR3, the DNA is TGCGCCAGCAGCCCCCGGACAGGCGGGGTGGTTGGGGAGCTGTTTTTT.

V usage is TRBV15 and J usage is TRBJ1-2; no firm D call. CDR1 is LNHNV and CDR2 is YYDKDF in the germline V gene (reference sequence). V gave up 3 bases and J gave up 7 bases, with 6 bases separating them. The CDR3 is 11 amino acids. As DNA, the CDR3 is TGTGCCACCAGCAGGGACGGTGGCTACACCTTC. Protein product: CATSRDGGYTF. Combining the CDR3 with reference TRBV15 and TRBJ1-2 gives the whole variable domain DAMVIQNPRYQVTQFGKPVTLSCSQTLNHNVMYWYQQKSSQAPKLLFHYYDKDFNNEADTPDNFQSRRPNTSFCFLDIRSPGLGDTAMYLCATSRDGGYTFGSGTRLTVV.

The chain employs TRBV7-5 and TRBJ2-3; the table's TRBD2 call for D was not verified on the DNA. TRBV7-5 has pseudogene status. The CDR3 runs 15 residues. The CDR3 DNA sequence: TGTGTCAGAAGCTTAACTAGCGGGAGGTCAGATACGCAGTATTTT. Encoded protein: CVRSLTSGRSDTQYF.

The chain couples TRBV12-3 or TRBV12-4 to TRBJ1-1; perhaps TRBD1 as D (6 bases). The CDR3 consists of 12 residues. The ends were cut back, 6 bases at V and 5 bases at J, with 10 bases in the middle. Written as DNA, the CDR3 is TGTGCCAGCAGGAACAGGGAAACTGAAGCTTTCTTT. Amino acid sequence: CASRNRETEAFF.

V usage is TRBV15 and J usage is TRBJ1-2; the D gene is possibly TRBD1 (6 bases). Germline CDR1 LNHNV, CDR2 YYDKDF (reference sequence). Trimming left V 0 bases short and J 4 bases short, with 12 bases between. There are 15 residues in the CDR3. CDR3 nucleotide sequence: TGTGCCACCAGCAGAGATAAGACAGGCCCCTATGGCTACACCTTC. Its translation is CATSRDKTGPYGYTF. The variable domain in full, with the rest retrieved from reference TRBV15 and TRBJ1-2, is DAMVIQNPRYQVTQFGKPVTLSCSQTLNHNVMYWYQQKSSQAPKLLFHYYDKDFNNEADTPDNFQSRRPNTSFCFLDIRSPGLGDTAMYLCATSRDKTGPYGYTFGSGTRLTVV.

The rearrangement uses TRBV29-1 and TRBJ2-7; the D is unclear. Germline values: CDR1 SQVTM, CDR2 ANQGSEA. Trimming left V 2 bases short and J 4 bases short, with 12 bases between. There are 13 residues in the CDR3. CDR3 DNA sequence: TGCAGCGTTGAAACGGGCGTCCGGTACGAGCAGTACTTC. Its protein product is CSVETGVRYEQYF.

This chain joins TRBV30 and TRBJ2-7, with 7 nucleotides matching TRBD2. Germline V gene lookup returns CDR1 GTSNPN and CDR2 SVGIG (reference sequence). V lost 3 bases to trimming and J lost 2 bases; unmatched junction nucleotides: 4. The CDR3 totals 13 residues. The CDR3 DNA reads TGTGCCTGGAGGGGACGGGGGGCCTACGAGCAGTACTTC. Its protein product is CAWRGRGAYEQYF.

V gene TRBV5-5 combines with J gene TRBJ1-2; D not certain. Germline V lookup: CDR1 SGHKS, CDR2 YYEKEE (reference sequence). The CDR3 loop spans 15 amino acids. V was shortened by 0 bases and J by 8 bases, with 17 bases between the two germline ends. CDR3: CASSLAVRDPEGYTF. DNA of the CDR3: TGTGCCAGCAGCTTGGCCGTCAGAGACCCTGAGGGCTACACCTTC.

J is TRBJ2-5 and V is TRBV4-1, with 9 bases lining up with TRBD1. CDR1 and CDR2 (germline): MGHRA, YSYEKL. This CDR3 has 16 amino acids. V shed 4 bases and J 3 bases; nucleotides not matched to a gene: 9. The chain's CDR3 is CASSLQPGTGKETQYF. The CDR3 bases are TGCGCCAGCAGCCTGCAACCCGGGACAGGGAAAGAGACCCAGTACTTC.

V gene TRBV5-6 combines with J gene TRBJ1-1; 8 positions agree with TRBD1. This CDR3 region has 13 residues. Germline assignment: CDR1 SGHDT and CDR2 YYEEEE. Trimming removed 5 bases from V and 4 bases from J; junction bases left unmatched: 4. The CDR3 is CASRGGQGTEAFF. As DNA, the CDR3 is TGTGCCAGCAGAGGCGGACAGGGCACTGAAGCTTTCTTT.

V gene TRBV5-4 combines with J gene TRBJ2-7; 10 nucleotides match TRBD1. The CDR3 has 15 residues. J gave up 2 bases and V 3 bases, and 5 bases lay outside the gene matches. Germline CDR1 reads SGHNT; CDR2 reads YYREEE (reference sequence). The CDR3 sequence is CASSSRDRGTYEQYF. CDR3 nucleotide sequence: TGTGCCAGCAGCTCCCGGGACAGGGGAACCTACGAGCAGTACTTC. The entire variable domain, with the rest obtained from reference TRBV5-4 and TRBJ2-7, is as follows: ETGVTQSPTHLIKTRGQQVTLRCSSQSGHNTVSWYQQALGQGPQFIFQYYREEENGRGNFPPRFSGLQFPNYSSELNVNALELDDSALYLCASSSRDRGTYEQYFGPGTRLTVT.

The chain uses TRBV29-1 and TRBJ2-1; D unclear. In germline, CDR1 is SQVTM, CDR2 ANQGSEA. Trimming left V 0 bases short and J 4 bases short, with 13 bases between. The CDR3 loop spans 15 amino acids. CDR3: CSVEDAQRPYNEQFF. The CDR3 bases are TGCAGCGTTGAAGACGCCCAGAGACCGTACAATGAGCAGTTCTTC.

As DNA, the CDR3 is TGTGCCAGCAGTTACGGGGCCGGGATACTCTATGGCTACACCTTC. This codes for CASSYGAGILYGYTF. The chain employs TRBV6-5 and TRBJ1-2; tentative D call: TRBD1 (5 bases). The V end was cut by 2 bases, the J end by 4 bases, with 14 bases between. The CDR3 runs to 15 residues. The germline CDR1 and CDR2 sequences are MNHEY and SVGAGI.

The count of this clone is one. The rearrangement uses TRBV19 and TRBJ1-2; D is uncertain. CDR1 LNHDA and CDR2 SQIVND come from the germline V gene (reference sequence). CDR3 length: 15 residues. Trimming pared 1 base from V and 8 bases from J, leaving 17 bases between. CDR3 sequence reads: CASSIASNPINGYTF. The CDR3 DNA reads TGTGCCAGTAGTATAGCCTCTAATCCGATCAACGGCTACACCTTC.

The gene calls are TRBV2 and TRBJ1-3; D unclear. V was shortened by 3 bases and J by 3 bases, with 3 bases between the two germline ends. The CDR3 spans 12 residues. Germline-derived CDR1 and CDR2 are SNHLY and FYNNEI. CDR3 in DNA: TGTGCCAGCAGTGATTTTGGAAACACCATATATTTT. Translating gives CASSDFGNTIYF.

The V and J genes are TRBV4-2 and TRBJ2-7; D remains unclear. In germline, CDR1 is LGHNA, CDR2 YNFKEQ. CDR3 size: 13 residues. The V end was cut by 0 bases, the J end by 3 bases, with 6 bases between. The CDR3 spells CASSQDGIYEQYF. The CDR3 DNA reads as TGTGCCAGCAGCCAAGATGGAATCTACGAGCAGTACTTC.

V gene TRBV19 combines with J gene TRBJ2-1; 12 nucleotides match TRBD2. CDR1 and CDR2 (germline): LNHDA, SQIVND (reference sequence). The CDR3 has 19 residues. Losses at the gene ends were 5 bases for V and 1 base for J; bases not matched to a gene: 12. The CDR3 sequence: CASSSPPRLAGVSYNEQFF. In DNA form, the CDR3 reads TGTGCCAGTAGTTCCCCACCCCGACTAGCGGGAGTTTCCTACAATGAGCAGTTCTTC.

This clone appeared a few times. This sequence joins TRBV7-9 and TRBJ2-7; no reliable D call. This CDR3 contains 12 residues. Germline V gene lookup returns CDR1 SEHNR and CDR2 FQNEAQ (reference sequence). The germline V and J ends were trimmed by 3 bases and 2 bases, with 5 bases remaining between them. The CDR3 here is CASSLNPYEQYF. Here the CDR3 DNA reads TGTGCCAGCAGCTTGAATCCCTACGAGCAGTACTTC.